This T cell receptor (beta chain) was sequenced during a study of T cell responses to AZD1222 COVID-19 vaccine. Regarding the study as a whole: Clonal diversity may have been underestimated in mostly white British donors. Among those given AZD1222, only six were seropositive at baseline. At 160-218 and 743-854, vaccine-associated CD4 TCRs were dominant, and they spanned spike.

The V gene lost 1 base and the J gene lost 4 bases, with 8 bases spanning the gap. This CDR3 region has 14 residues. In germline, CDR1 is SEHNR, CDR2 FQNEAQ (reference sequence). The table came from immunoSEQ multiplex PCR; TCRdb's copy has only in-frame clones and leaves some out. This sample has approximately 180,000 clones, with approximately 90% found just once. Notes on this clone: The antigen remains unidentified.

The specimen was peripheral blood, collected on day 0 of AZD1222 vaccination. The source of this sequence is an adult in good health. The chain recombines TRBV7-9 with TRBJ1-5; no firm D call. CDR3: CASSLDQGNQPQHF. Here the CDR3 DNA reads TGTGCCAGCAGCTTAGATCAAGGAAATCAGCCCCAGCATTTT.